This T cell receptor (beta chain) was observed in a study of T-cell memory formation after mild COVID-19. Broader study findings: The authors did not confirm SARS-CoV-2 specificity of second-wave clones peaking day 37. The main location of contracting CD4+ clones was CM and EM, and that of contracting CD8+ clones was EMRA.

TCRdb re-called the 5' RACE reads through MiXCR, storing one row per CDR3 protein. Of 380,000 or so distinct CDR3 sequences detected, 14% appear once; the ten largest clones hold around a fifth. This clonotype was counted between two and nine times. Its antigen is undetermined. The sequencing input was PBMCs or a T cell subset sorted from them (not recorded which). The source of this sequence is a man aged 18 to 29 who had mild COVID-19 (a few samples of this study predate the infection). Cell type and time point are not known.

The CDR3 DNA reads as TGTGCCAGCAGCTCTCGACGTGGTTCCTGGGAATACGAGCAGTACTTC. Translating gives CASSSRRGSWEYEQYF. The chain couples TRBV7-9 to TRBJ2-7; unclear D gene. Trimming left V 4 bases short and J 4 bases short, with 20 bases between. The CDR3 runs to 16 residues. Germline CDR1 SEHNR, CDR2 FQNEAQ (reference sequence).